The 23 T cell receptor beta chains given below trace back to one sample, sequenced in a study of control samples from healthy donors and cancer patients. The table came from immunoSEQ multiplex PCR; TCRdb's copy has only in-frame clones and leaves some out. The data show 60,000 to 75,000 clones, with around 82% seen just once and over 25% held by the top ten. The material sequenced was blood. The source is a man between 45 and 60 years old in good health.

V usage is TRBV6-5 and J usage is TRBJ1-1; D unresolved. Germline CDR1 reads MNHEY; CDR2 reads SVGAGI. This CDR3 has 13 residues. V lost 7 bases and J lost 4, with 13 bases in between. The CDR3 loop is CASIKGLGTEAFF. The CDR3 DNA follows: TGTGCCAGCATAAAGGGATTGGGCACTGAAGCTTTCTTT.

The V gene is TRBV6-5, the J gene TRBJ2-7; weak D call: TRBD1 (6 bases). The germline V gene has CDR1 MNHEY and CDR2 SVGAGI. CDR3 length: 15 residues. Trimming left V 10 bases short and J 7 bases short, with 26 bases between. CDR3 nucleotide sequence: TGTGCCACCCAAACCGGGACACTATTAAACGGGGAGCAGTACTTC. Its translation: CATQTGTLLNGEQYF.

The table lists this clone with a few counts. CDR3 in DNA: TGCGCCAGCAGTGGGAAGAGTGAAGCTTTCTTT. Translating it yields CASSGKSEAFF. The V and J genes are TRBV10-1 and TRBJ1-1; D is unclear. Trimming took off 4 bases at V and 7 bases at J, with 7 bases between the two ends. This CDR3 has 11 amino acids. Germline assignment: CDR1 WNHNN and CDR2 SYGVQD (reference sequence).

This clone has just one count. The chain has TRBV7-2 and TRBJ2-1; D not resolved. The CDR3 length is 12 residues. The germline V gene has CDR1 SGHTA and CDR2 FQGNSA. The V gene lost 5 bases and the J gene lost 8 bases, with 10 bases spanning the gap. In DNA form, the CDR3 reads TGTGCCAGCAGCCTCAGTTTCGATGAGCAGTTCTTC. It specifies CASSLSFDEQFF.

The rearrangement uses TRBV6-5 and TRBJ2-7; possibly TRBD2 for D (5 bases). The length of the CDR3 is 15 residues. The V gene lost 7 bases and the J gene lost 2 bases, with 18 bases spanning the gap. CDR1 is MNHEY and CDR2 is SVGAGI in the germline V gene. The CDR3 region has the DNA TGTGCCAGCACCGTCTTGTTCGACGGGACCTACGAGCAGTACTTC. Protein product: CASTVLFDGTYEQYF.

CDR3 sequence (DNA): TGTGCCAGCAGTTACCGGACTAGCGGGAGCCCAGATACGCAGTATTTT. Translated, it gives CASSYRTSGSPDTQYF. V gene TRBV6-5 combines with J gene TRBJ2-3; TRBD2 aligns across 13 bases. The J segment lost 4 bases and the V segment lost 2 bases, leaving 3 bases of the junction unmatched. The CDR3 extends over 16 amino acids. Germline CDR1 is MNHEY and CDR2 is SVGAGI.

The V call is TRBV9, the J call TRBJ2-1; TRBD1 is a possible D gene (6 bases). The CDR3 runs 14 residues. Between the trimmed V and J ends, which lost 2 bases and 6 bases, there was a span of 12 bases. Germline V lookup: CDR1 SGDLS, CDR2 YYNGEE. In DNA form, the CDR3 reads TGTGCCAGCAGCGTGACGGTAGGGGGCAATGAGCAGTTCTTC. Its translation: CASSVTVGGNEQFF. The variable domain in full, with the rest retrieved from reference TRBV9 and TRBJ2-1, is DSGVTQTPKHLITATGQRVTLRCSPRSGDLSVYWYQQSLDQGLQFLIQYYNGEERAKGNILERFSAQQFPDLHSELNLSSLELGDSALYFCASSVTVGGNEQFFGPGTRLTVL.

The V gene is TRBV2, the J gene TRBJ1-6, with D possibly TRBD1 on 5 matching bases. Deletions cut 3 bases from V and 9 bases from J, with 9 bases between. The germline gives CDR1 SNHLY, CDR2 FYNNEI. This CDR3 has 13 residues. CDR3 DNA sequence: TGTGCCAGCAGTGATGGGACCGGTTCACCCCTCCACTTT. Amino acid sequence: CASSDGTGSPLHF.

The chain combines TRBV11-3 with TRBJ2-7; weak D call: TRBD1 (6 bases). Between the trimmed V and J ends, which lost 5 bases and 2 bases, there was a span of 10 bases. Germline loops: CDR1 SGHNT, CDR2 YENEEA. This CDR3 is 13 amino acids long. CDR3 sequence reads: CASSEQGTYEQYF. DNA of the CDR3: TGTGCCAGCAGCGAACAGGGCACCTACGAGCAGTACTTC.

This clone has more than one count but fewer than ten. V is TRBV25-1 and J is TRBJ1-1, with D unresolved. CDR3 length: 13 residues. Germline CDR1 and CDR2: MGHDK and SYGVNS. V lost 5 bases to trimming and J lost 6 bases, with 13 bases between them. The CDR3 sequence: CASSKGSFPEAFF. In DNA form, the CDR3 reads TGTGCCAGCAGTAAAGGCAGTTTTCCTGAAGCTTTCTTT.

CDR3 amino acids: CASSYSKQGPSYEQYF. CDR3 nucleotides: TGTGCCAGCAGTTACTCGAAACAGGGCCCTTCCTACGAGCAGTACTTC. The chain combines TRBV6-6 with TRBJ2-7; the D gene is possibly TRBD1 (6 bases). CDR3 length equals 16 residues. The germline gives CDR1 MNHNY, CDR2 SVGAGI (reference sequence). The germline V and J ends were trimmed by 0 bases and 1 base, with 13 bases remaining between them.

The chain links TRBV5-4 to TRBJ2-2, with D possibly being TRBD1 (5 bases). Per the germline V gene, CDR1 is SGHNT and CDR2 is YYREEE (reference sequence). This CDR3 contains 14 residues. V lost 4 bases and J 1 base, leaving 8 bases between the germline ends. The CDR3 reads CASSLTGNTGELFF. CDR3 bases: TGTGCCAGCAGCCTAACAGGGAACACCGGGGAGCTGTTTTTT. The full variable domain, in which reference TRBV5-4 and TRBJ2-2 provide the parts outside the CDR3, is ETGVTQSPTHLIKTRGQQVTLRCSSQSGHNTVSWYQQALGQGPQFIFQYYREEENGRGNFPPRFSGLQFPNYSSELNVNALELDDSALYLCASSLTGNTGELFFGEGSRLTVL.

V is TRBV19 and J is TRBJ1-3, with 7 bases fitting TRBD1. Germline V gene lookup returns CDR1 LNHDA and CDR2 SQIVND (reference sequence). The CDR3 is 15 residues long. V lost 3 bases and J lost 0; bases outside the gene matches: 2. Here the CDR3 DNA reads TGTGCCAGTAGTATGGACAGGAGCTCTGGAAACACCATATATTTT. Protein product: CASSMDRSSGNTIYF.

The J gene is TRBJ2-7, the V gene TRBV6-5, with 13 bases aligning to TRBD2. V shed 7 bases, J shed 4 bases, and the junction held 7 bases outside the gene matches. The CDR3 runs to 15 residues. CDR1 and CDR2 from the germline V gene are MNHEY and SVGAGI. The CDR3 nucleotides read TGTGCCAGCACCCCTGGGACTAGCGGGACATACGAGCAGTACTTC. Translating gives CASTPGTSGTYEQYF.

A single count supports this clone. J is TRBJ2-7 and V is TRBV5-1; TRBD2 matches 9 bases. The CDR3 spans 15 residues. CDR1 SGHRS and CDR2 YFSETQ come from the germline V gene. J gave up 5 bases and V 1 base, and 7 bases lay outside the gene matches. Here the CDR3 DNA reads TGCGCCAGCAGCTTGAGGCGGGAGGGCCCCCACGAGCAGTACTTC. Its protein is CASSLRREGPHEQYF.

The chain is built from TRBV11-2 and TRBJ1-3; D may be TRBD1 (5 bases). Germline-derived CDR1 and CDR2 are SGHAT and FQNNGV. The length of the CDR3 is 17 residues. With 0 bases removed from V and 1 base from J, the gap between germline ends came to 13 bases. The DNA for the CDR3 is TGTGCCAGCAGCTTAGATCACGGCTGGGGGTCTGGAAACACCATATATTTT. Amino acid sequence: CASSLDHGWGSGNTIYF. Full variable domain (remainder filled in from reference TRBV11-2 and TRBJ1-3): EAGVAQSPRYKIIEKRQSVAFWCNPISGHATLYWYQQILGQGPKLLIQFQNNGVVDDSQLPKDRFSAERLKGVDSTLKIQPAKLEDSAVYLCASSLDHGWGSGNTIYFGEGSWLTVV.

This chain links TRBV24-1 with TRBJ2-7; D uncertain. Trimming took 4 bases from V and 2 from J, leaving 11 bases between them. The CDR3 runs 14 residues. The germline gives CDR1 KGHDR, CDR2 SFDVKD. CDR3 sequence reads: CATSEFPDPYEQYF. The CDR3 DNA reads as TGTGCCACCAGTGAATTTCCGGACCCCTACGAGCAGTACTTC.

As regards this clone: This sample also contains other DNA sequences that code for the same CDR3. This chain joins TRBV7-9 and TRBJ1-5; D is undetermined. This CDR3 is 12 amino acids long. Trimming took 5 bases from V and 5 from J, leaving 7 bases between them. Germline V gene lookup returns CDR1 SEHNR and CDR2 FQNEAQ (reference sequence). The DNA for the CDR3 is TGTGCCAGCAGCCCGTGGGATCAGCCCCAGCATTTT. It is translated as CASSPWDQPQHF.

Comment on this clone: Distinct nucleotide sequences in the sample also encode this CDR3. V and J are TRBV6-5 and TRBJ2-1; D call uncertain. CDR3 length: 13 residues. CDR1 and CDR2 (germline): MNHEY, SVGAGI. Trimming left V 0 bases short and J 7 bases short, with 7 bases between. The CDR3 loop is CASSYSSSNEQFF. CDR3 DNA sequence: TGTGCCAGCAGTTACTCCAGTTCAAATGAGCAGTTCTTC.

V usage is TRBV21-1 and J usage is TRBJ1-1. TRBV21-1 is deemed a pseudogene. The CDR3 is 13 amino acids. The CDR3, as DNA: TGTGCCAGCAGGTGGTTGAGGAACACTGAAGCTTTCTTT. Its protein is CASRWLRNTEAFF.

V usage is TRBV30 and J usage is TRBJ2-7; tentative D call: TRBD1 (6 bases). There are 13 residues in the CDR3. CDR1 is GTSNPN and CDR2 is SVGIG in the germline V gene (reference sequence). The V end lost 0 bases, the J end lost 5 bases, and 11 bases lay between the germline ends. CDR3 bases: TGTGCCTGGAGTGTGCTACAGGGCAACGAGCAGTACTTC. It encodes CAWSVLQGNEQYF.

The chain recombines TRBV28 with TRBJ2-3, with 9 bases aligning to TRBD1. The germline V gene encodes CDR1 MDHEN and CDR2 SYDVKM. Germline trimming cut 5 bases from V and 4 bases from J; bases unmatched to any gene: 10. This CDR3 region has 16 residues. In DNA form, the CDR3 reads TGTGCCAGCAGTCACACCGGGACAGGGCAATCAGATACGCAGTATTTT. Protein sequence: CASSHTGTGQSDTQYF.

This chain connects TRBV12-3 or TRBV12-4 to TRBJ1-2, with TRBD1 matching 7 bases. V was clipped by 7 bases and J by 13 bases; unmatched bases: 9. The CDR3 runs to 11 residues. CDR3 sequence: CASIDVGTVTF. For the CDR3, the DNA is TGTGCCAGCATCGATGTGGGGACAGTCACCTTC.